These 21 T cell receptor beta chains originate from one sample sequenced in a study of cytomegalovirus exposure and HLA in healthy donors. In the PCR, 60 Vbeta and 13 Jbeta primers were used. Generated by immunoSEQ multiplex PCR, the TCRdb table keeps only in-frame clones and is missing some. The sample lists around 150,000 clones; around 75% were seen once. Sequencing was done on a sample of PBMCs. The receptors here all came from a man aged 18 to 30 in good health and CMV-seronegative.

This chain uses TRBV30 with TRBJ2-1, with D unclear. This CDR3 has 12 amino acids. V dropped 2 bases and J dropped 6 bases, with 8 bases sitting between them. CDR1 is GTSNPN, CDR2 SVGIG, per germline (reference sequence). The CDR3 protein is CAWSTSSNEQFF. In DNA form, the CDR3 reads TGTGCCTGGAGTACGAGCTCCAATGAGCAGTTCTTC.

The genes are TRBV28 and TRBJ2-5, with D possibly TRBD1 on 5 matching bases. The CDR3 loop spans 14 amino acids. Germline CDR1 and CDR2: MDHEN and SYDVKM. Trimming pared 5 bases from V and 3 bases from J, leaving 13 bases between. The CDR3 here is CASSQGRAKETQYF. In DNA, the CDR3 is TGTGCCAGCAGTCAGGGTCGGGCTAAAGAGACCCAGTACTTC.

V is TRBV7-2 and J is TRBJ2-3; 9 bases are shared with TRBD2. The length of the CDR3 is 14 residues. V lost 5 bases and J lost 5; bases outside the gene matches: 5. CDR1 is SGHTA and CDR2 is FQGNSA in the germline V gene. CDR3 bases: TGTGCCAGCAGCGCGGGAGGGCCGGGAGATACGCAGTATTTT. Its translation is CASSAGGPGDTQYF.

CDR3 sequence: CASRRLRHSYEQYF. In DNA, the CDR3 is TGTGCCAGCAGGAGATTAAGACACTCCTACGAGCAGTACTTC. The J gene is TRBJ2-7, the V gene TRBV5-6; D remains unclear. Per germline, CDR1 SGHDT and CDR2 YYEEEE. V lost 5 bases, J lost 0 bases, and 12 bases lay in between. The CDR3 runs 14 residues.

V gene TRBV4-3 combines with J gene TRBJ2-1; D ambiguous. The CDR3 extends over 18 amino acids. The V end was cut by 1 base, the J end by 0 bases, with 16 bases between. Looked up from germline, CDR1 is LGHNA and CDR2 is YSLEER. Here the CDR3 DNA reads TGCGCCAGCAGCCAAGGAGACTCCGTAGTGAGCTCCTACAATGAGCAGTTCTTC. It is translated as CASSQGDSVVSSYNEQFF.

V and J are TRBV7-8 and TRBJ2-7; 10 bases are a match to TRBD2. The CDR3 runs to 18 residues. Germline CDR1 SGHVS, CDR2 FQNEAQ. The V segment lost 0 bases and the J segment 1 base; nucleotides outside the gene matches: 9. The CDR3 DNA reads as TGTGCCAGCAGCTTAGCAGTCCTAGCGGGAGCGCTATCCTACGAGCAGTACTTC. It translates to CASSLAVLAGALSYEQYF.

This rearrangement joins TRBV27 to TRBJ2-7; 7 bases fit TRBD2. Germline CDR1 and CDR2: MNHEY and SMNVEV (reference sequence). The ends lost 3 bases at V and 4 bases at J; junction bases unmatched: 9. The CDR3 has 15 residues. The DNA for the CDR3 is TGTGCCAGCAGTTTTGTGTGGGAGGGCCGGTACGAGCAGTACTTC. Translated, it gives CASSFVWEGRYEQYF.

The chain is built from TRBV30 and TRBJ1-5; D uncertain. Germline V gives CDR1 GTSNPN, CDR2 SVGIG (reference sequence). The CDR3 is made up of 13 amino acids. V was clipped by 1 base and J by 2 bases, with 6 bases between them. The CDR3 region is CAWSGGGNQPQHF. DNA for the CDR3: TGTGCCTGGAGTGGGGGAGGCAATCAGCCCCAGCATTTT.

This clone came up a few times. This chain connects TRBV6-5 to TRBJ1-5, with D unresolved. V was cut by 4 bases and J by 4 bases, with 8 bases left in between. Germline CDR1 reads MNHEY; CDR2 reads SVGAGI. The CDR3 contains 13 residues. The CDR3 bases are TGTGCCAGCAGTTGGGCCAAAAATCAGCCCCAGCATTTT. Translating it yields CASSWAKNQPQHF.

The chain is built from TRBV10-1 and TRBJ1-5; D might be TRBD1 (6 bases). Germline lookup yields CDR1 WNHNN and CDR2 SYGVQD (reference sequence). V was pared by 10 bases and J by 5 bases, with 9 bases between. This CDR3 region has 11 residues. The CDR3 region is CANPGDQPQHF. In nucleotides, the CDR3 is TGCGCCAACCCAGGGGATCAGCCCCAGCATTTT.

Details on this clone: The sample contains more than one DNA sequence encoding this CDR3. The rearrangement links TRBV4-3 to TRBJ2-1; 11 bases agree with TRBD2. CDR1 and CDR2 (germline): LGHNA, YSLEER. This CDR3 has 16 amino acids. J gave up 3 bases and V 0 bases, and 1 base lay outside the gene matches. The CDR3 DNA sequence: TGCGCCAGCAGCCAAGAAACTAGCGGGGGCTACAATGAGCAGTTCTTC. This codes for CASSQETSGGYNEQFF.

This clone was detected only a few times. The chain couples TRBV2 to TRBJ1-5; D unclear. Trimming pared 6 bases from V and 7 bases from J, leaving 19 bases between. CDR1 and CDR2 (germline): SNHLY, FYNNEI. The CDR3 covers 15 residues. The CDR3 DNA sequence: TGTGCCAGCAGACCCGGAGGAGGGCCCAGGCAGCCCCAGCATTTT. Translated: CASRPGGGPRQPQHF.

The rearrangement joins TRBV4-1 to TRBJ2-7, with a weak D call TRBD1 (5 bases). CDR3 length: 15 amino acids. Trimming took 1 base from V and 5 from J, leaving 15 bases between them. CDR1 is MGHRA and CDR2 is YSYEKL in the germline V gene. In DNA, the CDR3 is TGCGCCAGCAGCCAAGGAAGGCAGGGAAGGAACGAGCAGTACTTC. Residues: CASSQGRQGRNEQYF.

The CDR3 region has the DNA TGTGCCAGCAGCCCCTCGACAGGGTTGACTGAAGCTTTCTTT. Encoded protein: CASSPSTGLTEAFF. J is TRBJ1-1 and V is TRBV5-5; 7 bases match TRBD1. This CDR3 is 14 amino acids long. Germline CDR1 is SGHKS and CDR2 is YYEKEE (reference sequence). V trimming: 4 bases; J trimming: 5 bases; junction bases outside the gene matches: 8.

A few counts support this clone. The V call is TRBV28, the J call TRBJ1-2; D perhaps matches TRBD1 (6 bases). CDR1 and CDR2 from the germline V gene are MDHEN and SYDVKM. The CDR3 is 14 amino acids. The V end was cut by 5 bases, the J end by 4 bases, with 14 bases between. CDR3 sequence: CASSLNRAGYGYTF. CDR3 coding DNA: TGTGCCAGCAGTCTCAACAGGGCTGGCTATGGCTACACCTTC.

This rearrangement joins TRBV7-8 to TRBJ2-4; D perhaps matches TRBD2 (5 bases). V was pared by 1 base and J by 1 base, with 14 bases between. The CDR3 loop spans 17 amino acids. Germline CDR1 reads SGHVS; CDR2 reads FQNEAQ. The CDR3 loop reads CASSLGYRGSAKNIQYF. CDR3 in DNA: TGTGCCAGCAGCTTAGGGTATCGGGGATCGGCCAAAAACATTCAGTACTTC.

The chain links TRBV14 to TRBJ1-2; 8 bases fit TRBD1. With 0 bases clipped from V and 3 bases from J, the junction kept 9 bases outside the gene matches. CDR1 SGHDN and CDR2 FVKESK come from the germline V gene. There are 17 residues in the CDR3. CDR3 nucleotides: TGTGCCAGCAGCCAAGATGCGGGGACAGGTTTGGACTATGGCTACACCTTC. Translating gives CASSQDAGTGLDYGYTF.

The gene calls are TRBV7-2 and TRBJ2-7; 7 positions agree with TRBD2. Germline trimming cut 2 bases from V and 3 bases from J; bases unmatched to any gene: 7. In germline, CDR1 is SGHTA, CDR2 FQGNSA. CDR3 length: 15 amino acids. DNA of the CDR3: TGTGCCAGCAGCTTAAAGCGGGATCGGTTCTACGAGCAGTACTTC. This codes for CASSLKRDRFYEQYF.

V and J are TRBV6-4 and TRBJ2-1; D possibly corresponds to TRBD2 (6 bases). The germline V gene has CDR1 MRHNA and CDR2 SNTAGT. This CDR3 spans 13 amino acids. Trimming left V 5 bases short and J 6 bases short, with 11 bases between. The CDR3 region is CASSPGTRNEQFF. As DNA, the CDR3 is TGTGCCAGCAGTCCGGGGACTCGCAATGAGCAGTTCTTC.

This chain joins TRBV6-6 and TRBJ1-1; 9 nucleotides agree with TRBD1. Germline V CDR1 and CDR2: MNHNY, SVGAGI (reference sequence). V lost 6 bases to trimming and J lost 1 base; unmatched junction nucleotides: 3. The CDR3 spans 14 residues. The DNA for the CDR3 is TGTGCCAGCAGCGAACAGGGGGCGAACACTGAAGCTTTCTTT. Its protein product is CASSEQGANTEAFF.

This clone was observed a few times. The chain joins TRBV6-5 to TRBJ2-7; D may be TRBD1 (6 bases). This CDR3 contains 14 residues. Germline CDR1 is MNHEY and CDR2 is SVGAGI. V was shortened by 6 bases and J by 0 bases, with 12 bases between the two germline ends. CDR3 DNA: TGTGCCAGCAGCCCCAGGGGTAGCTCCTACGAGCAGTACTTC. It translates to CASSPRGSSYEQYF.